This section outlines one T cell receptor (beta chain) sequence together with its context. The germline V gene has CDR1 MNHEY and CDR2 SMNVEV (reference sequence). J lost 3 bases, V lost 4 bases, and 7 bases had no gene match. The CDR3 length is 15 residues. Profiling relied on immunoSEQ multiplex PCR, and the TCRdb table lists in-frame clones only, not all of them. The profile shows fewer than 75,000 clones, about 90% of them singletons. This entry belongs to a study of OX40 agonist ivuxolimab in advanced cancers. The sequence was collected from an adult with an advanced solid tumor such as melanoma, head and neck, liver or kidney cancer. This chain links TRBV27 with TRBJ2-3; 7 nucleotides agree with TRBD1. The sequencing here drew on CD4+ or CD8+ T cells sorted from blood, taken in a trial of the OX40 agonist ivuxolimab. The CDR3 DNA sequence: TGTGCCAGCAGTTGGACCGGGACAGCGACAGATACGCAGTATTTT. Residues: CASSWTGTATDTQYF.